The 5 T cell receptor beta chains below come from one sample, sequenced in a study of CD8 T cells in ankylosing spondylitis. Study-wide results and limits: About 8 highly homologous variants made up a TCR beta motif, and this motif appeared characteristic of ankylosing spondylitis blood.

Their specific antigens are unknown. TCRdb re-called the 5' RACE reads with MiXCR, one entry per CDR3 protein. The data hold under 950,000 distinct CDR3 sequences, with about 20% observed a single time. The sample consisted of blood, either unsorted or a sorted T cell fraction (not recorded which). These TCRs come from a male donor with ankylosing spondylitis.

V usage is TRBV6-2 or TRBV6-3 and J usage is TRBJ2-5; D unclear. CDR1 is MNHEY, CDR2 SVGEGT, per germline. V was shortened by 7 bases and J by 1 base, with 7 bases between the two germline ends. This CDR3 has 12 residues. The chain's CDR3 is CASKTTQETQYF. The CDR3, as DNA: TGTGCCAGCAAAACGACCCAAGAGACCCAGTACTTC.

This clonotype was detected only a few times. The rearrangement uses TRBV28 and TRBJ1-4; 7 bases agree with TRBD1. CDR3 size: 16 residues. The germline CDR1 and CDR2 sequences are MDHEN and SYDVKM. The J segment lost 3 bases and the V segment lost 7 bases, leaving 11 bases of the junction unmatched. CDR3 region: CASTEIRGRANEKLFF. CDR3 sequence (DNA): TGTGCCAGCACCGAGATCAGGGGGAGGGCTAATGAAAAACTGTTTTTT.

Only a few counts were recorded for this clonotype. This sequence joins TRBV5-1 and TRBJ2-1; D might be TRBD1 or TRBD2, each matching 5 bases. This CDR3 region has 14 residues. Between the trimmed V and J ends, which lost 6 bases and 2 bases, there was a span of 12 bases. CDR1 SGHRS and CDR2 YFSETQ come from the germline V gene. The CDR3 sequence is CASNWGNTYNEQFF. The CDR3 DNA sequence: TGCGCCAGCAATTGGGGGAATACCTACAATGAGCAGTTCTTC.

CDR3 amino acids: CASSEQASYEQYF. The CDR3 DNA reads TGTGCCAGCAGTGAACAGGCGAGCTACGAGCAGTACTTC. The chain joins TRBV2 to TRBJ2-7, with D hard to call. The V end was cut by 2 bases, the J end by 3 bases, with 8 bases between. Looked up from germline, CDR1 is SNHLY and CDR2 is FYNNEI. The CDR3 has 13 amino acids.

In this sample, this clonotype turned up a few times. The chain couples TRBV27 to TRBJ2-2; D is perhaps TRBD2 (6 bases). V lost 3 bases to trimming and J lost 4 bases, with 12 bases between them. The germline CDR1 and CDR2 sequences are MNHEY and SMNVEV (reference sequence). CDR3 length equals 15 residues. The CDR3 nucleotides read TGTGCCAGCAGTTTCGGGGGTCGAGCCACCGGGGAGCTGTTTTTT. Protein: CASSFGGRATGELFF.